Listed here are 20 T cell receptor beta chains from one sample, sequenced in a study of blood T cell repertoires in COVID-19. The protocol was immunoSEQ multiplex PCR, while the TCRdb copy is restricted to in-frame clones and leaves out a portion. The sample gives approximately 350,000 clones, 80% to 90% of which show up once; around 1.3% is in the top ten. Sequenced input: peripheral blood. The receptors come from a man between 35 and 55 years old with acute or convalescent COVID-19.

The CDR3 loop is CASSLTSGETQYF. CDR3 in DNA: TGTGCCAGCAGCTTGACTAGCGGGGAGACCCAGTACTTC. This rearrangement joins TRBV11-3 to TRBJ2-5, with 10 bases lining up with TRBD2. Germline assignment: CDR1 SGHNT and CDR2 YENEEA. The length of the CDR3 is 13 residues. With V trimmed by 3 bases and J by 5 bases, 0 bases remained unmatched.

The chain has TRBV27 and TRBJ1-1, with 7 bases that match TRBD1. From germline, CDR1 is MNHEY and CDR2 SMNVEV (reference sequence). CDR3 length equals 14 residues. After removal of 4 bases from V and 6 bases from J, the junction contained 8 bases not matched to a gene. The CDR3 nucleotides read TGTGCCAGCAGTTCTACTTATCAGGGGGCTGAAGCTTTCTTT. It encodes CASSSTYQGAEAFF.

In this sample, this clone turned up a few times. CDR3 sequence reads: CASSVYTVPYEQYF. The CDR3 DNA reads TGTGCCAGCAGCGTCTATACAGTTCCCTACGAGCAGTACTTC. This chain connects TRBV9 to TRBJ2-7; D call uncertain. This CDR3 is built from 14 residues. CDR1 is SGDLS and CDR2 is YYNGEE in the germline V gene. V lost 2 bases, J lost 2 bases, and 11 bases lay in between.

This chain links TRBV7-9 with TRBJ1-4; TRBD1 matches at 7 bases. V lost 1 base, J lost 7 bases, and 9 bases stayed unmatched. CDR3 length: 16 amino acids. Germline V gives CDR1 SEHNR, CDR2 FQNEAQ (reference sequence). The CDR3 protein is CASSLVGGGAGEKLFF. CDR3 sequence (DNA): TGTGCCAGCAGCTTAGTTGGAGGGGGCGCCGGTGAAAAACTGTTTTTT.

The chain combines TRBV28 with TRBJ2-7; weak D call: TRBD2 (7 bases). Trimming left V 8 bases short and J 6 bases short, with 20 bases between. Germline V gives CDR1 MDHEN, CDR2 SYDVKM. This CDR3 region has 14 residues. CDR3 sequence reads: CASCSGEGLGEQYF. The CDR3, as DNA: TGTGCCAGCTGCTCAGGGGAGGGACTCGGCGAGCAGTACTTC.

The V and J genes are TRBV27 and TRBJ2-7, with D perhaps TRBD2 (6 bases). Germline-derived CDR1 and CDR2 are MNHEY and SMNVEV (reference sequence). The CDR3 loop spans 14 amino acids. V was shortened by 5 bases and J by 3 bases, with 14 bases between the two germline ends. CDR3 in amino acids: CASSAERAHYEQYF. The CDR3 bases are TGTGCCAGCAGTGCCGAGCGGGCCCACTACGAGCAGTACTTC.

This sequence joins TRBV3-1 (or the pseudogene TRBV3-2) and TRBJ1-2; D gene ambiguous. There are 14 residues in the CDR3. Trimming pared 0 bases from V and 1 base from J, leaving 6 bases between. CDR1 and CDR2 (germline): LGHDT, YNNKEL (reference sequence). The CDR3 sequence is CASSQDTGNYGYTF. CDR3 nucleotides: TGTGCCAGCAGCCAAGATACCGGTAACTATGGCTACACCTTC.

The V gene is TRBV19, the J gene TRBJ1-1, with 11 bases aligning to TRBD1. V lost 6 bases, J lost 0 bases, and 9 bases stayed unmatched. The CDR3 sequence is 17 residues long. The V gene's germline CDR1 is LNHDA and CDR2 SQIVND (reference sequence). In DNA form, the CDR3 reads TGTGCCAGTAGGCCCCTGGGACAGGGGGTCATGAACACTGAAGCTTTCTTT. Translated, it gives CASRPLGQGVMNTEAFF.

This clone has a single count. As DNA, the CDR3 is TGCGCCAGCAGCCAAGCGAACAGTGTTATCTCTGGAAACACCATATATTTT. Amino acid sequence: CASSQANSVISGNTIYF. The genes are TRBV4-1 and TRBJ1-3, with D hard to call. Looked up from germline, CDR1 is MGHRA and CDR2 is YSYEKL. The V end lost 1 base, the J end lost 0 bases, and 13 bases lay between the germline ends. This CDR3 contains 17 residues.

The CDR3 loop reads CASSVSPPQGAAFF. CDR3 in DNA: TGTGCCAGCAGCGTTTCACCCCCTCAGGGGGCAGCTTTCTTT. The rearrangement uses TRBV9 and TRBJ1-1; TRBD1 matches 8 bases. V was clipped by 2 bases and J by 10 bases; unmatched bases: 10. Germline V gene data show CDR1 as SGDLS and CDR2 as YYNGEE. The CDR3 has 14 residues.

The chain uses TRBV2 and TRBJ2-7; D might be TRBD1 (6 bases). V lost 7 bases and J 0 bases, leaving 16 bases between the germline ends. Per the germline V gene, CDR1 is SNHLY and CDR2 is FYNNEI. The length of the CDR3 is 15 residues. For the CDR3, the DNA is TGTGCCAGCACCGACCCTCAGGGGAGCTCCTACGAGCAGTACTTC. This translates into CASTDPQGSSYEQYF.

In DNA form, the CDR3 reads TGTGCCAGCTCACCCGTGGACGGGAGAGAGACCCAGTACTTC. Translating gives CASSPVDGRETQYF. V is TRBV18 and J is TRBJ2-5; a possible D gene is TRBD2 (6 bases). CDR3 size: 14 residues. Germline assignment: CDR1 KGHSH and CDR2 LQKENI. Trimming took 3 bases from V and 4 from J, leaving 12 bases between them.

The chain recombines TRBV18 with TRBJ1-4; weak D call: TRBD1 (5 bases). CDR1 and CDR2 (germline): KGHSH, LQKENI. Trimming pared 4 bases from V and 0 bases from J, leaving 12 bases between. The CDR3 has 16 residues. CDR3 protein: CASSLGGPATNEKLFF. The DNA of the CDR3 is TGTGCCAGCTCACTCGGGGGACCGGCAACTAATGAAAAACTGTTTTTT.

V gene TRBV28 combines with J gene TRBJ1-5, with a tentative D call TRBD1 (5 bases). Deletions cut 3 bases from V and 6 bases from J, with 9 bases between. Germline V gene sequence: CDR1 MDHEN, CDR2 SYDVKM. This CDR3 spans 13 amino acids. In nucleotides, the CDR3 is TGTGCCAGCAGTTTGGAGGGGTTTCAGCCCCAGCATTTT. This gives the protein CASSLEGFQPQHF. Based on the CDR3 plus reference TRBV28 and TRBJ1-5, the full variable domain is DVKVTQSSRYLVKRTGEKVFLECVQDMDHENMFWYRQDPGLGLRLIYFSYDVKMKEKGDIPEGYSVSREKKERFSLILESASTNQTSMYLCASSLEGFQPQHFGDGTRLSIL.

The chain employs TRBV15 and TRBJ1-5; TRBD1 agrees at 9 bases. Germline CDR1 is LNHNV and CDR2 is YYDKDF (reference sequence). The junction had 14 bases not matched to a gene; V was cut back by 2 bases and J by 9 bases. CDR3 length equals 17 residues. The CDR3 here is CATSRKPGQGLSRPQHF. CDR3 sequence (DNA): TGTGCCACCAGCAGAAAACCAGGACAGGGGCTATCTAGGCCCCAGCATTTT.

The chain joins TRBV6-5 to TRBJ1-1; D not certain. CDR3 length: 13 amino acids. Trimming shortened V by 6 bases and J by 4 bases, and 12 bases separated the two germline ends. Germline lookup yields CDR1 MNHEY and CDR2 SVGAGI. CDR3 sequence (DNA): TGTGCCAGCAGGCGCGGGAGTGGCACTGAAGCTTTCTTT. Amino acids: CASRRGSGTEAFF.

The chain uses TRBV6-6 and TRBJ1-5, with 8 bases identical to TRBD1. Losses at the gene ends were 2 bases for V and 4 bases for J; bases not matched to a gene: 7. Germline CDR1 reads MNHNY; CDR2 reads SVGAGI (reference sequence). The CDR3 has 16 residues. For the CDR3, the DNA is TGTGCCAGCAGTTACCCCCAGGGGGCAGGTAATCAGCCCCAGCATTTT. Its translation is CASSYPQGAGNQPQHF.

The chain joins TRBV29-1 to TRBJ1-1, with 7 bases matching TRBD1. Germline V gene data show CDR1 as SQVTM and CDR2 as ANQGSEA. There are 14 residues in the CDR3. In nucleotides, the CDR3 is TGCAGTGGATCAGGGGGGTTGGTGAACACTGAAGCTTTCTTT. Translated, it gives CSGSGGLVNTEAFF.

The chain is built from TRBV5-8 and TRBJ2-7; the D gene is possibly TRBD1 (6 bases). Looked up from germline, CDR1 is SGHTS and CDR2 is YDEGEE. CDR3 size: 12 residues. Trimming removed 6 bases at V and 5 bases at J, with 12 bases between. The CDR3 region has the DNA TGTGCCAGCACCCAGGGGATTGACGAGCAGTACTTC. Translation: CASTQGIDEQYF.

The chain carries TRBV7-3 and TRBJ2-1; 10 bases map to TRBD1. The CDR3 spans 12 residues. Germline CDR1 is SGHTA and CDR2 is FQGTGA. V dropped 5 bases and J dropped 14; count of bases not matched to a gene: 6. CDR3 in amino acids: CASSLRQGAKFF. DNA of the CDR3: TGTGCCAGCAGCCTGCGACAGGGGGCGAAGTTCTTC.